This record looks at one T cell receptor (beta chain) sequence and its context. This record belongs to a study of blood T cell repertoires in COVID-19. Background on the study: Sites across the United States, Italy and Spain contributed samples from acute and convalescent COVID-19. Sources were T cells, B-cell-depleted T cells, or PBMCs; the material itself was cDNA or gDNA.

TCRdb keeps only in-frame clones here, not all; method: immunoSEQ multiplex PCR. The sample includes 500,000 to 600,000 clones, less than 90% of them seen just once. CDR3 size: 13 residues. The germline gives CDR1 SGHTA, CDR2 FQGNSA. The ends were cut back, 4 bases at V and 6 bases at J, with 12 bases in the middle. Seattle cases were enrolled at active infection and followed longitudinally. The sequence came from a woman aged 45-60 years with COVID-19, enrolled during active disease. The sample comprised peripheral blood. J is TRBJ1-1 and V is TRBV7-2; D not certain. CDR3 protein: CASSSTPVAEAFF. The CDR3 nucleotides read TGTGCCAGCAGCTCGACACCGGTCGCTGAAGCTTTCTTT.